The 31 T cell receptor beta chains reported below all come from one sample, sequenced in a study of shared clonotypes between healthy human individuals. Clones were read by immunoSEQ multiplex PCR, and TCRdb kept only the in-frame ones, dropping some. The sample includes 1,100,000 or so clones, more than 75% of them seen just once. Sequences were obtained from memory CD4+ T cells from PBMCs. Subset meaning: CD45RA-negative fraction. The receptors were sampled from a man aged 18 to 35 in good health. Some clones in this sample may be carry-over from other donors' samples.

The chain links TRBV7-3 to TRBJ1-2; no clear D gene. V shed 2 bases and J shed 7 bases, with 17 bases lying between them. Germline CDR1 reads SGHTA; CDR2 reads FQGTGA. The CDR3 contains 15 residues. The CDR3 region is CASSLAGGQAGGYTF. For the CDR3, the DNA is TGTGCCAGCAGCTTAGCGGGTGGGCAGGCAGGTGGCTACACCTTC.

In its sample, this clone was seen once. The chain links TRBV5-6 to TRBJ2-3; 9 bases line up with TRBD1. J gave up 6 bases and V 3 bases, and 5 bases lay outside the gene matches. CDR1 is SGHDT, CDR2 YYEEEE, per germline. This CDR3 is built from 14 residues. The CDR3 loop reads CASSSPGTGDTQYF. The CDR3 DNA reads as TGTGCCAGCAGCTCCCCCGGGACAGGGGATACGCAGTATTTT.

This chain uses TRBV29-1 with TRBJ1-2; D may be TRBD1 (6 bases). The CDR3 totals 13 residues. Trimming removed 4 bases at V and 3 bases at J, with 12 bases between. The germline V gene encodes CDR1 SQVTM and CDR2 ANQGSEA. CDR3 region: CSVAIGGDYGYTF. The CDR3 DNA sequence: TGCAGCGTTGCGATAGGGGGGGACTATGGCTACACCTTC.

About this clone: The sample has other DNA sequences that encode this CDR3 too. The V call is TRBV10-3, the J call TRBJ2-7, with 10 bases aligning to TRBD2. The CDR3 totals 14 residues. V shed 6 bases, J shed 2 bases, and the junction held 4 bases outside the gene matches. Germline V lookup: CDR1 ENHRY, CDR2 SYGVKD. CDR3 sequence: CAISRTSGTYEQYF. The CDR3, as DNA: TGTGCCATCAGCAGAACTAGCGGGACCTACGAGCAGTACTTC.

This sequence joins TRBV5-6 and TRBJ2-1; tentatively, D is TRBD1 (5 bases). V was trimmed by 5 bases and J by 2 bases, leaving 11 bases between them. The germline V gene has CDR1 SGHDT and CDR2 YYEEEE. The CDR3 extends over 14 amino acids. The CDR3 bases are TGTGCCAGCAGAGGGGCGCACCCCTACAATGAGCAGTTCTTC. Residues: CASRGAHPYNEQFF.

CDR3 coding DNA: TGTGCCAGCAGTTTTGGAGCGGGGGACACAGATACGCAGTATTTT. This gives the protein CASSFGAGDTDTQYF. The rearrangement links TRBV6-4 to TRBJ2-3, with TRBD2 identical over 8 bases. CDR1 is MRHNA, CDR2 SNTAGT, per germline. The CDR3 contains 15 residues. The V segment lost 5 bases and the J segment 2 bases; nucleotides outside the gene matches: 6.

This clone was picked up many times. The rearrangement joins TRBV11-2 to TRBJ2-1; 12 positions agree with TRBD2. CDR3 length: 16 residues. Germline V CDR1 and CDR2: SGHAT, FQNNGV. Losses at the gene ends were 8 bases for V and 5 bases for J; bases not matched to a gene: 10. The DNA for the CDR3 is TGTGCCAGCGGCCGGACTAGCGGGAAGTATCACAATGAGCAGTTCTTC. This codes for CASGRTSGKYHNEQFF.

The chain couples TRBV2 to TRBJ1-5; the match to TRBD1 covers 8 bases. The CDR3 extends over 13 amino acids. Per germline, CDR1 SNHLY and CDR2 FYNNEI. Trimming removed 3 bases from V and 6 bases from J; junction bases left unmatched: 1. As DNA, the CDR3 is TGTGCCAGCAGTGACAGGGGGCTTCAGCCCCAGCATTTT. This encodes CASSDRGLQPQHF.

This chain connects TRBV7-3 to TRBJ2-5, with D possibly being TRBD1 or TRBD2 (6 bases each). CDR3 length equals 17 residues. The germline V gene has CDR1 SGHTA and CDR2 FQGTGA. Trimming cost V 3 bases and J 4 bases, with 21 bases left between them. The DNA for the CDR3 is TGTGCCAGCAGCTTGGGCTTGAGGGGGACTGAAGGAGAGACCCAGTACTTC. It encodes CASSLGLRGTEGETQYF.

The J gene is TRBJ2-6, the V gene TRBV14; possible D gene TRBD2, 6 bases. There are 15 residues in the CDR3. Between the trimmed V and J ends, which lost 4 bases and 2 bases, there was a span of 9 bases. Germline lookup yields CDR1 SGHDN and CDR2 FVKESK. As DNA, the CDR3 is TGTGCCAGCAGCCCCGGAGGGGCTGGGGCCAACGTCCTGACTTTC. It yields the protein CASSPGGAGANVLTF.

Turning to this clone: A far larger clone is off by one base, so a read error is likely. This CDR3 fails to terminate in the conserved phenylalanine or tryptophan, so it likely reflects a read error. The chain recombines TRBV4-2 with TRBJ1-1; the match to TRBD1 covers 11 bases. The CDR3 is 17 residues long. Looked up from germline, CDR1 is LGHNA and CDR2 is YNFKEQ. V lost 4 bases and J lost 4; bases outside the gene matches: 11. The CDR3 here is CASSPTDRGLGSTEAFL. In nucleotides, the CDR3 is TGTGCCAGCAGCCCCACGGACAGGGGGCTTGGGTCCACTGAAGCTTTCCTT.

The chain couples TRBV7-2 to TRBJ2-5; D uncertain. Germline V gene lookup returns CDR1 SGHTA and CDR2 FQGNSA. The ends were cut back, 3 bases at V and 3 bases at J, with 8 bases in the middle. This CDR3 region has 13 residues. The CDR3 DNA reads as TGTGCCAGCAGCTTGTATAGAAAAGAGACCCAGTACTTC. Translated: CASSLYRKETQYF.

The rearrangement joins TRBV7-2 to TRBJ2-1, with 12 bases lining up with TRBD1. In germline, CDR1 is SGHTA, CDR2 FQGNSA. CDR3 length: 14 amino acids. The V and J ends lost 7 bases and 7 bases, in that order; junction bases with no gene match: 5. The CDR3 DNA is TGTGCCAGCAACCGGGACAGGGGGCAGAATGAGCAGTTCTTC. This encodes CASNRDRGQNEQFF.

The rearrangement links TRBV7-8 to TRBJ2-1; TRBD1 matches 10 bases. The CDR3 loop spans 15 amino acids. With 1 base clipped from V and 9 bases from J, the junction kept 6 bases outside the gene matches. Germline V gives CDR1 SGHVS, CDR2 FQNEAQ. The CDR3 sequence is CASSLGDRGDPEQFF. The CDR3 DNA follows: TGTGCCAGCAGCTTAGGGGACAGGGGAGACCCTGAGCAGTTCTTC.

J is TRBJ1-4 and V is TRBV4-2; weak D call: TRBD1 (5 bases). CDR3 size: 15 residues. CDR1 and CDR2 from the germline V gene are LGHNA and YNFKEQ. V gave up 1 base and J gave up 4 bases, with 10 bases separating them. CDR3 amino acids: CASSQGQGLNEKLFF. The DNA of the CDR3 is TGTGCCAGCAGCCAAGGGCAGGGCCTTAATGAAAAACTGTTTTTT.

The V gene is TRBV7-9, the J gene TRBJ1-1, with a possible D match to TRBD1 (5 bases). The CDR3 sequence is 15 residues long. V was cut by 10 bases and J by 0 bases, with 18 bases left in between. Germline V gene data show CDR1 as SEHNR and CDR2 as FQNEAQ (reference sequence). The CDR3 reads CATSITAGLNTEAFF. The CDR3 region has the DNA TGTGCCACCTCCATCACAGCGGGGCTGAACACTGAAGCTTTCTTT. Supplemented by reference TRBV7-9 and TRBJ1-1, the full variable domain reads DTGVSQNPRHKITKRGQNVTFRCDPISEHNRLYWYRQTLGQGPEFLTYFQNEAQLEKSRLLSDRFSAERPKGSFSTLEIQRTEQGDSAMYLCATSITAGLNTEAFFGQGTRLTVV.

DNA for the CDR3: TGTGCCAGTCGGACAGGGGGCTCAGATACGCAGTATTTT. Its translation is CASRTGGSDTQYF. This chain connects TRBV25-1 to TRBJ2-3; 11 positions agree with TRBD1. J was trimmed by 4 bases and V by 9 bases; bases with no gene match: 3. Germline CDR1 MGHDK, CDR2 SYGVNS. This CDR3 spans 13 amino acids.

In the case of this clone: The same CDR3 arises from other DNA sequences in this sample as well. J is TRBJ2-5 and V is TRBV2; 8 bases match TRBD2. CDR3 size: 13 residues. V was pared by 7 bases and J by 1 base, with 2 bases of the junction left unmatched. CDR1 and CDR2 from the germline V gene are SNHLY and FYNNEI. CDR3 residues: CASTGGLQETQYF. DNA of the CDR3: TGTGCCAGCACGGGAGGGCTCCAAGAGACCCAGTACTTC.

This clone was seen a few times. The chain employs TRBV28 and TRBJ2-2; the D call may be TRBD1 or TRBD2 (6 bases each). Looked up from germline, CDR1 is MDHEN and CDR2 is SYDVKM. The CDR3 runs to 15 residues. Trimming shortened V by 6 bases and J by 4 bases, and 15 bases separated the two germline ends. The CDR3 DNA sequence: TGTGCCAGCAGCCACCCGGGGGCGGGCACCGGGGAGCTGTTTTTT. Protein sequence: CASSHPGAGTGELFF.

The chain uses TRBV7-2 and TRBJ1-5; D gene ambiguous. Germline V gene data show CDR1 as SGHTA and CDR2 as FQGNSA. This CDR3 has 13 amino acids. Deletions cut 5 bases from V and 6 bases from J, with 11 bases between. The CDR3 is CASSPGPLQPQHF. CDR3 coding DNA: TGTGCCAGCAGCCCCGGGCCCCTTCAGCCCCAGCATTTT.

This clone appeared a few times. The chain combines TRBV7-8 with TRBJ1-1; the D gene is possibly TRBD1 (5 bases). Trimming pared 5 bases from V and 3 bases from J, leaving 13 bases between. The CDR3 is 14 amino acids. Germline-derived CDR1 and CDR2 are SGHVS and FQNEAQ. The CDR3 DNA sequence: TGTGCCAGCAGCCCGAAGGGGTGGGACACTGAAGCTTTCTTT. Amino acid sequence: CASSPKGWDTEAFF.

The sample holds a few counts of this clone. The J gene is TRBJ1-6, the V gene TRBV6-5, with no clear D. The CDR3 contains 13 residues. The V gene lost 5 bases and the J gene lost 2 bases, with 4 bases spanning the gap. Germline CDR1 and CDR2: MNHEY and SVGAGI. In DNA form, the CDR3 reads TGTGCCAGCAGTCCAACCTATAATTCACCCCTCCACTTT. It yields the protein CASSPTYNSPLHF.

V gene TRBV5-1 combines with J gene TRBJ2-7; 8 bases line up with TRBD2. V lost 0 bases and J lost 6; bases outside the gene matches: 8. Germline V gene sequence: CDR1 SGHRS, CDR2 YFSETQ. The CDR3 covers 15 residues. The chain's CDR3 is CASSLAPPAGGEQYF. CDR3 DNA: TGCGCCAGCAGCTTGGCCCCGCCCGCGGGGGGCGAGCAGTACTTC. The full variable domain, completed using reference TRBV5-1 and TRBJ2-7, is KAGVTQTPRYLIKTRGQQVTLSCSPISGHRSVSWYQQTPGQGLQFLFEYFSETQRNKGNFPGRFSGRQFSNSRSEMNVSTLELGDSALYLCASSLAPPAGGEQYFGPGTRLTVT.

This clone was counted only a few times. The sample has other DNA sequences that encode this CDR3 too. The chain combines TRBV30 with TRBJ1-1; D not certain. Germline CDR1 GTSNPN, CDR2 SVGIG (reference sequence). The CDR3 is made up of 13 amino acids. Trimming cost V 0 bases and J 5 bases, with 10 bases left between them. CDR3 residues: CAWSVLGETEAFF. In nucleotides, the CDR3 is TGTGCCTGGAGTGTACTCGGAGAGACTGAAGCTTTCTTT.

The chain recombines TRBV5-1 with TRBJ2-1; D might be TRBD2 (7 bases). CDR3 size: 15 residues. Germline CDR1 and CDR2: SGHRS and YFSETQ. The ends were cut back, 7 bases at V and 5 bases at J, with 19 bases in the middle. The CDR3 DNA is TGCGCCAGCTCAAGGGGGGGACTCGAAGACAATGAGCAGTTCTTC. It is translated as CASSRGGLEDNEQFF.

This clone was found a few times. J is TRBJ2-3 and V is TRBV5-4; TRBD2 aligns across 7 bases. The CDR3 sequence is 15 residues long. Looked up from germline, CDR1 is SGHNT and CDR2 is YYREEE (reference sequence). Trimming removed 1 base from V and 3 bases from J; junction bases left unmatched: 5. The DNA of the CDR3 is TGTGCCAGCAGCTTGCCAGGACTAGTGACAGATACGCAGTATTTT. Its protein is CASSLPGLVTDTQYF.

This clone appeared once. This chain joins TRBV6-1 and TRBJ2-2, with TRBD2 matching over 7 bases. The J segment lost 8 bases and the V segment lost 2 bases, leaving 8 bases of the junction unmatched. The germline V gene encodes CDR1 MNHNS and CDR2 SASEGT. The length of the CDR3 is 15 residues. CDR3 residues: CASSERSGTPGELFF. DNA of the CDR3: TGTGCCAGCAGTGAAAGGAGCGGGACGCCGGGGGAGCTGTTTTTT.

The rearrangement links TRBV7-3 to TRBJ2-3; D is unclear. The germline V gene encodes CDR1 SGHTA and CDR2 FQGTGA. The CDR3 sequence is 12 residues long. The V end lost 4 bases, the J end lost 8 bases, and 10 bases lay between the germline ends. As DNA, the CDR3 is TGTGCCAGCAGCTCGGATGTTGGTACGCAGTATTTT. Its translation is CASSSDVGTQYF.

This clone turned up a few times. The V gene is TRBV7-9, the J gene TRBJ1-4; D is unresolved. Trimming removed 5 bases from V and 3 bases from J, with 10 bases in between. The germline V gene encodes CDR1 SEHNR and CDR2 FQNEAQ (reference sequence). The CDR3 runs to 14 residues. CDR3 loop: CASSADSANEKLFF. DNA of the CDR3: TGTGCCAGCAGCGCAGATAGTGCTAATGAAAAACTGTTTTTT.

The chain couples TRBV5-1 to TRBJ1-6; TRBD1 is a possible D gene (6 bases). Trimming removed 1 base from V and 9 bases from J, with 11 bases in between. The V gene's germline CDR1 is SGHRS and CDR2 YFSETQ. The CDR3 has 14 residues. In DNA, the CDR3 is TGCGCCAGCAGCTTGATGGCAGGGGCTTCACCCCTCCACTTT. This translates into CASSLMAGASPLHF.

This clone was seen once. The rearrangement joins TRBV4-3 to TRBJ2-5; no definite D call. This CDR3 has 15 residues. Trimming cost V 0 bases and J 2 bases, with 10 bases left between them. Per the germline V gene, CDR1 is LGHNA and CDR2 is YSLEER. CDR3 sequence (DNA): TGCGCCAGCAGCCAAGATGGGCCAGGACAAGAGACCCAGTACTTC. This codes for CASSQDGPGQETQYF.